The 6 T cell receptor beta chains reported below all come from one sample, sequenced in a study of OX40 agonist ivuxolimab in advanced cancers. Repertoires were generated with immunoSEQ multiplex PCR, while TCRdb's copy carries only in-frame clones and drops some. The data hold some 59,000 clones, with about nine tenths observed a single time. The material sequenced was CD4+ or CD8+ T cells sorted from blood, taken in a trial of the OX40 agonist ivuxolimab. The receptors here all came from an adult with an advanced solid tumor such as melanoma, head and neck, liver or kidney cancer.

The CDR3 nucleotides read TGTGCCAGCAGTTATGGGAGACTAGCGGGAGAGGAGGAGACCCAGTACTTC. Translation gives CASSYGRLAGEEETQYF. V gene TRBV28 combines with J gene TRBJ2-5; TRBD2 matches 12 bases. CDR3 size: 17 residues. Looked up from germline, CDR1 is MDHEN and CDR2 is SYDVKM. Trimming took 4 bases from V and 5 from J; bases not matched to a gene: 11.

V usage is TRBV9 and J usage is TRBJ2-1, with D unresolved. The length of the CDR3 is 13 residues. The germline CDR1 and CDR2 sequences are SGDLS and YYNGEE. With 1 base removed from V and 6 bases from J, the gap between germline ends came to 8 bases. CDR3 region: CASSVIGPNEQFF. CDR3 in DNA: TGTGCCAGCAGCGTAATCGGGCCCAATGAGCAGTTCTTC.

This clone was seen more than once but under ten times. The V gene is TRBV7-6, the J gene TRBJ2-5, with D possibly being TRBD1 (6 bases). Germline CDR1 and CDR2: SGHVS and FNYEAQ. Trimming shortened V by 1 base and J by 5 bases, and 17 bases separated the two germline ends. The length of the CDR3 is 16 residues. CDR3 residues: CASSLEAAGVGETQYF. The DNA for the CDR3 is TGTGCCAGCAGCTTAGAAGCGGCAGGGGTCGGGGAGACCCAGTACTTC. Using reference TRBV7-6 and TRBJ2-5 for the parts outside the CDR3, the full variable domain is GAGVSQSPRYKVTKRGQDVALRCDPISGHVSLYWYRQALGQGPEFLTYFNYEAQQDKSGLPNDRFSAERPEGSISTLTIQRTEQRDSAMYRCASSLEAAGVGETQYFGPGTRLLVL.

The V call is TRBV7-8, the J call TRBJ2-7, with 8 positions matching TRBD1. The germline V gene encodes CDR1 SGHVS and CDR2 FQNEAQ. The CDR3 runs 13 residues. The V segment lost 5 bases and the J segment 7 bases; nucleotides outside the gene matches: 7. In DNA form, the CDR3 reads TGTGCCAGCAGCCAAGGACAGGGTCGGGAGCAGTACTTC. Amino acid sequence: CASSQGQGREQYF. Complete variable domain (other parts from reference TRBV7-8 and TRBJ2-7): GAGVSQSPRYKVAKRGQDVALRCDPISGHVSLFWYQQALGQGPEFLTYFQNEAQLDKSGLPSDRFFAERPEGSVSTLKIQRTQQEDSAVYLCASSQGQGREQYFGPGTRLTVT.

The CDR3 DNA is TGCGCCAGCAGCTTGAGGGGTAGGTACGAGCAGTACTTC. It yields the protein CASSLRGRYEQYF. The gene calls are TRBV5-1 and TRBJ2-7, with D possibly matching TRBD1 (5 bases). The CDR3 is made up of 13 amino acids. Trimming stripped 1 base from V and 4 bases from J, with 9 bases between. Germline loops: CDR1 SGHRS, CDR2 YFSETQ.

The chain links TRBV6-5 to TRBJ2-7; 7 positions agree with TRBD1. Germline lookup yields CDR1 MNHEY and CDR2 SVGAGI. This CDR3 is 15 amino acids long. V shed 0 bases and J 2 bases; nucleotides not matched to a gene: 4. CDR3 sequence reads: CASSYSTGSPYEQYF. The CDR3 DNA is TGTGCCAGCAGTTACTCGACAGGGTCGCCCTACGAGCAGTACTTC.